Listed below are T cell receptor beta chains from one sample, sequenced in a study of cytomegalovirus exposure and HLA in healthy donors. Some clones are missing from TCRdb's copy, which holds only in-frame ones; the method was immunoSEQ multiplex PCR. The repertoire holds approximately 84,000 clones, with under 80% as singletons. Sequencing was performed on PBMCs. Receptors were obtained from a man in his forties in good health and CMV-seropositive. The CDR3 runs from the conserved cysteine through the conserved F or W. D genes are given only for firm matches. Rows give clone size only sometimes, using once, few, many, or a class for an expanded clone.

clone size	V gene	D gene	J gene	CDR3 DNA	CDR3 protein
few	TRBV5-1	TRBD2	TRBJ2-3	TGCGCCAGCCGCTCAGGGACTAGTGGAGACACAGATACGCAGTATTTT	CASRSGTSGDTDTQYF
NA	TRBV5-4	NA	TRBJ1-1	TGTGCCAGCAGCGACGACATGGGCAGACGGGCTTTCTTT	CASSDDMGRRAFF
NA	TRBV7-3	TRBD1	TRBJ2-2	TGTGCCAGCAGCTTGGGGGACAGGAACACCGGGGAGCTGTTTTTT	CASSLGDRNTGELFF
medium-sized	TRBV6-6	NA	TRBJ2-1	TGTGCCAGCAGAGGGGGAGTGCATGAGCAGTTCTTC	CASRGGVHEQFF
few	TRBV9	TRBD2	TRBJ2-1	TGTGCCAGCAGCGTAGCGGGAGGCTCTTACAATGAGCAGTTCTTC	CASSVAGGSYNEQFF
NA	TRBV7-8	TRBD1	TRBJ2-7	TGTGCCAGCAGCTCCCCCAAAGGGGGCAACATCTACGAGCAGTACTTC	CASSSPKGGNIYEQYF
NA	TRBV30	NA	TRBJ2-6	TGTGCCTGGAGTCAACAGGGGACTCCCTCTGGGGCCAACGTCCTGACTTTC	CAWSQQGTPSGANVLTF
NA	TRBV27	NA	TRBJ1-5	TGTGCCAGCAGTTTAACAGGAAATCAGCCCCAGCATTTT	CASSLTGNQPQHF
NA	TRBV7-2	NA	TRBJ2-1	TGTGCCAGCAGCTTCCAGGGTGATTCGGGTGAGCAGTTCTTC	CASSFQGDSGEQFF
NA	TRBV15	NA	TRBJ1-2	TGTGCCACCAGCAGAGGGGATCAGGGCTATGGCTACACCTTC	CATSRGDQGYGYTF
NA	TRBV30	TRBD1	TRBJ1-2	TGTGCCTCATCAGTACAGGGGTACTATGGCTACACCTTC	CASSVQGYYGYTF
NA	TRBV6-4	TRBD2	TRBJ2-3	TGTGCCAGCAGTGGATCCAGCGGGGGGCACTCAGATACGCAGTATTTT	CASSGSSGGHSDTQYF
NA	TRBV27	NA	TRBJ1-6	TGTGCCAGCAGTTCCTCCGGGGGGGAGGGGCCCCTCCACTTT	CASSSSGGEGPLHF
NA	TRBV5-5	NA	TRBJ1-5	TGTGCCAGCAGCTTACAGGGTGGGGGCAATCAGCCCCAGCATTTT	CASSLQGGGNQPQHF
NA	TRBV7-9	TRBD2	TRBJ2-3	TGTGCCAGCAGCAAGCTGGGGGGAGGGCCGGAGGATACGCAGTATTTT	CASSKLGGGPEDTQYF
NA	TRBV6-5	TRBD1	TRBJ1-4	TGTGCCAGCAAGCCTGGGACAGGGGGTGAAAAACTGTTTTTT	CASKPGTGGEKLFF
few	TRBV4-2	NA	TRBJ1-3	TGTGCCAGCAGCCAAGATCCAGGGGTCTCAGGAAACACCATATATTTT	CASSQDPGVSGNTIYF
NA	TRBV14	NA	TRBJ2-7	TGTGCCAGCAGCCAAGACCACGGAGAGTTGTACGAGCAGTACTTC	CASSQDHGELYEQYF
NA	TRBV30	TRBD1	TRBJ1-6	TGTGCCTGGAGTGTTGTGACAGGGAGGTCACCCCTCCACTTT	CAWSVVTGRSPLHF
NA	TRBV6-5	TRBD2	TRBJ2-1	TGTGCCAGCAGTAAGACAGCGGGGGGGAATAATGAGCAGTTCTTC	CASSKTAGGNNEQFF
NA	TRBV11-2	NA	TRBJ2-7	TGTGCCAGCAGATCCGGGACTTCAGTCTACTTC	CASRSGTSVYF
few	TRBV5-1	TRBD2	TRBJ2-2	TGCGCCAGCAGCTTCGGACTAGCGGGAACTAACACCGGGGAGCTGTTTTTT	CASSFGLAGTNTGELFF
NA	TRBV5-6	TRBD2	TRBJ2-1	TGTGCCAGCAATCTAAGACCTGTAGCGGGGTCTTCCTACAATGAGCAGTTCTTC	CASNLRPVAGSSYNEQFF
NA	TRBV6-1	NA	TRBJ2-1	TGTGCCAGCAGTCTTGTCAGGGGAAAGGAGCAGTTCTTC	CASSLVRGKEQFF
NA	TRBV2	NA	TRBJ1-2	TGTGCCAGCAGTGAATTGGCGGCAGCTGGCTACACCTTC	CASSELAAAGYTF
NA	TRBV28	NA	TRBJ1-2	TGTGCCAGCACCCTCAACAGGAAGGGAAGAGGCTACACCTTC	CASTLNRKGRGYTF
NA	TRBV30	NA	TRBJ2-3	TGTGCCTGGGCCCAGGTCACAGATACGCAGTATTTT	CAWAQVTDTQYF
NA	TRBV4-3	NA	TRBJ2-5	TGCGCCAGCAGCCGACAGTTCCAAGAGACCCAGTACTTC	CASSRQFQETQYF
NA	TRBV28	TRBD2	TRBJ2-5	TGTGCCGTCCACGGACTAGATAGAGAGACCCAGTACTTC	CAVHGLDRETQYF
few	TRBV7-8	NA	TRBJ2-7	TGTGCCAGCAGCTTAGTGGGCGACTACGAGCAGTACTTC	CASSLVGDYEQYF
NA	TRBV6-4	TRBD1	TRBJ1-1	TGTGCCAGCAGTGCGCTACCGGGACAGGGAGAAGCTTTCTTT	CASSALPGQGEAFF
NA	TRBV28	NA	TRBJ1-2	TGTGCCAGCAGTGACGCGGGGGCCTATGGCTACACCTTC	CASSDAGAYGYTF
NA	TRBV6-5	NA	TRBJ1-4	TGTGCCAGCAGTTACAATCGGGCAACTAATGAAAAACTGTTTTTT	CASSYNRATNEKLFF
NA	TRBV10-2	NA	TRBJ2-7	TGCGCCAGCACTGACTACCAATCCTACGAGCAGTACTTC	CASTDYQSYEQYF
medium-sized	TRBV19	TRBD1	TRBJ2-1	TGTGCCAGTAGACCAGGAGGACAGGTCTCCTACAATGAGCAGTTCTTC	CASRPGGQVSYNEQFF
NA	TRBV5-1	TRBD1	TRBJ1-5	TGCGCCAGCAGCCTGGGACAGGGCGTCAATCAGCCCCAGCATTTT	CASSLGQGVNQPQHF
NA	TRBV9	NA	TRBJ2-7	TGTGCCAGCGGGAGTGTGTACGAGCAGTACTTC	CASGSVYEQYF
NA	TRBV7-7	NA	TRBJ2-2	TGTGCCAGCAGCTCGCTTCGCCTACAGGGGGGGTCGAACACCGGGGAGCTGTTTTTT	CASSSLRLQGGSNTGELFF
NA	TRBV27	NA	TRBJ1-2	TGTGCCAGCAGTCCCTTGGGCTACTATGGCTACACCTTC	CASSPLGYYGYTF
NA	TRBV27	TRBD1	TRBJ2-7	TGTGCCAGCAGCATCCAGGGGGCCTACTACTCCCACTACGAGCAGTACTTC	CASSIQGAYYSHYEQYF
NA	TRBV6-5	NA	TRBJ2-7	TGTGCCAGCCAACGCGGCGGCGGCGAGCAGTACTTC	CASQRGGGEQYF
NA	TRBV28	TRBD1	TRBJ1-1	TGTGCCAGCAGTTTCCCAGGACAGGGCCCCACTGAAGCTTTCTTT	CASSFPGQGPTEAFF
NA	TRBV6-1	TRBD1	TRBJ2-1	TGTGCCAGCAGTGTAAGAGGGGGCAGTGAGCAGTTCTTC	CASSVRGGSEQFF
NA	TRBV7-4	TRBD2	TRBJ2-5	TGTGCCAGCAGCTTAGGACAGCGTCTAGCGGCTGAAGAGACCCAGTACTTC	CASSLGQRLAAEETQYF
NA	TRBV5-4	NA	TRBJ2-1	TGTGCCAGCAGCGGAGCCCCTAGGAGCTCCTACAATGAGCAGTTCTTC	CASSGAPRSSYNEQFF
NA	TRBV6-1	TRBD1	TRBJ1-1	TGTGCCAGCACCTTGGAGAGGGGGCAAAGTGAAGCTTTCTTT	CASTLERGQSEAFF
once	TRBV7-9	TRBD1	TRBJ1-2	TGTGCCAGCAGCTCCTCCGGGACAGACCTTTCTAACTATGGCTACACCTTC	CASSSSGTDLSNYGYTF
NA	TRBV13	NA	TRBJ2-3	TGTGCCAGCAGCCGTAAGGGGGGGGCAGATACGCAGTATTTT	CASSRKGGADTQYF
NA	TRBV2	TRBD2	TRBJ2-2	TGTGCCAGCAGTGGGTCTAGCGGGGGACCGAACACCGGGGAGCTGTTTTTT	CASSGSSGGPNTGELFF
NA	TRBV5-1	TRBD1	TRBJ2-5	TGCGCCAGCAGACAGGGGGGCACGGGGTTGGCCCAGTACTTC	CASRQGGTGLAQYF
NA	TRBV15	NA	TRBJ2-2	TGTGCCACCAGCAGAGTAATATACACCGGGGAGCTGTTTTTT	CATSRVIYTGELFF
NA	TRBV10-2	TRBD1	TRBJ1-1	TGCGCCAGCAGTGAGGTTGGACAGGGGGAAGCTTTCTTT	CASSEVGQGEAFF
NA	TRBV7-2	TRBD1	TRBJ2-4	TGTGCCAGCAGCTTAGCTCTGGGACAGAACATTCAGTACTTC	CASSLALGQNIQYF
NA	TRBV5-6	TRBD1	TRBJ2-3	TGTGCCAGCAGCTTGGGACAGGGGTACACAGATACGCAGTATTTT	CASSLGQGYTDTQYF